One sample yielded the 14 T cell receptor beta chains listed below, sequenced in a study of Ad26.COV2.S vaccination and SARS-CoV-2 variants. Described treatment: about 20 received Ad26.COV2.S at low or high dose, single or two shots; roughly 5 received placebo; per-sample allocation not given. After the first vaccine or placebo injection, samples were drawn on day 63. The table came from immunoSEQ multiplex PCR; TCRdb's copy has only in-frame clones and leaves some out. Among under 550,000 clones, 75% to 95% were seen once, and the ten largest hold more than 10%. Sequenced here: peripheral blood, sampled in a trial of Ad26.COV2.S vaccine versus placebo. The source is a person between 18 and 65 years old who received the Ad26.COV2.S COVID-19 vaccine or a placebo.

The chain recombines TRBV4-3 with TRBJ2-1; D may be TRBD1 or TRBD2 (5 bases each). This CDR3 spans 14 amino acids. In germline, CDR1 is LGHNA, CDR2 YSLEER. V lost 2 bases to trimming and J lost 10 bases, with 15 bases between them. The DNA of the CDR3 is TGCGCCAGCAGCCAAATAACCGGGACGATGGAGCAGTTCTTC. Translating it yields CASSQITGTMEQFF.

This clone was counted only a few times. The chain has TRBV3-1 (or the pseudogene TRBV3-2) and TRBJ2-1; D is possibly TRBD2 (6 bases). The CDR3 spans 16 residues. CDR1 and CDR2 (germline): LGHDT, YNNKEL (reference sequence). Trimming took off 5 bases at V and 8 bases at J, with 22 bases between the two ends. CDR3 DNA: TGTGCCAGCAGCTACCTATCGGGACTCCTTTTGGATGAGCAGTTCTTC. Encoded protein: CASSYLSGLLLDEQFF.

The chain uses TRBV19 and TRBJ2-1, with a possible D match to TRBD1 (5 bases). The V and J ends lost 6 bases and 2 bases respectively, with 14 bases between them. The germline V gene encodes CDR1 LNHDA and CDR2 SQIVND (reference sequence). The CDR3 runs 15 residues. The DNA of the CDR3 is TGTGCCAGTAGCCCACCGACAGCAACCTACAATGAGCAGTTCTTC. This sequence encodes CASSPPTATYNEQFF.

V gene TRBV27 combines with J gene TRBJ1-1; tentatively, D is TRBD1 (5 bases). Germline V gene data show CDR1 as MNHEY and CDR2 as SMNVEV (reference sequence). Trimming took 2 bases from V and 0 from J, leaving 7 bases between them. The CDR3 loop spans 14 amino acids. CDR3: CASSLTGMNTEAFF. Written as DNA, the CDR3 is TGTGCCAGCAGTTTAACAGGCATGAACACTGAAGCTTTCTTT.

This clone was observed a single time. This CDR3 reads CASISSGGNGYTF. Written as DNA, the CDR3 is TGTGCCAGCATCTCATCAGGGGGCAATGGCTACACCTTC. The rearrangement joins TRBV7-9 to TRBJ1-2; 8 nucleotides align to TRBD1. CDR1 is SEHNR and CDR2 is FQNEAQ in the germline V gene (reference sequence). The V gene end was trimmed by 7 bases and the J gene end by 6 bases; junction bases not matched to a gene: 7. CDR3 length equals 13 residues.

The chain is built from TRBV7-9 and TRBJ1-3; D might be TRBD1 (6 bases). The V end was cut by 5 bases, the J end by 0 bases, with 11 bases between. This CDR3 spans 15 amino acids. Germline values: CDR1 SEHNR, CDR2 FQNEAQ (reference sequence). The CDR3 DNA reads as TGTGCCAGCAGCCCGCAGGGGAACTCTGGAAACACCATATATTTT. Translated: CASSPQGNSGNTIYF.

This CDR3 is CASSWTDYNEQFF. The CDR3 DNA follows: TGTGCCAGTAGTTGGACGGATTACAATGAGCAGTTCTTC. The chain carries TRBV19 and TRBJ2-1; D gene ambiguous. The CDR3 runs 13 residues. V lost 5 bases, J lost 4 bases, and 9 bases lay in between. Per germline, CDR1 LNHDA and CDR2 SQIVND (reference sequence).

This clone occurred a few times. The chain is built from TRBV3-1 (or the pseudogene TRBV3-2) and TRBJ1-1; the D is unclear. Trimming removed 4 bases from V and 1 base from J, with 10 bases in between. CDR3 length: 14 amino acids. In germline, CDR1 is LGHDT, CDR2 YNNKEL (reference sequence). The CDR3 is CASSRYGQNTEAFF. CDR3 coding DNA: TGTGCCAGCAGCCGGTACGGGCAGAACACTGAAGCTTTCTTT.

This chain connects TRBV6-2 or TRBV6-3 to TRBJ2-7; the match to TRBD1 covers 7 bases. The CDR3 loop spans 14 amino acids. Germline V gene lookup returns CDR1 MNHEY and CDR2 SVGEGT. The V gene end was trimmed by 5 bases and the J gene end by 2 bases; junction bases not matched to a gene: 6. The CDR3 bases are TGTGCCAGCAGTACACGGACAGGACCCTACGAGCAGTACTTC. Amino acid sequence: CASSTRTGPYEQYF.

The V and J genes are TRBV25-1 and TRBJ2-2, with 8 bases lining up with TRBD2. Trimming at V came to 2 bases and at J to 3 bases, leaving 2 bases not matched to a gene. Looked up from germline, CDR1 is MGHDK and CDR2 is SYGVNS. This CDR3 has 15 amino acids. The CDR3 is CASSETSGYTGELFF. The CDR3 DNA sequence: TGTGCCAGCAGTGAAACTAGCGGCTACACCGGGGAGCTGTTTTTT.

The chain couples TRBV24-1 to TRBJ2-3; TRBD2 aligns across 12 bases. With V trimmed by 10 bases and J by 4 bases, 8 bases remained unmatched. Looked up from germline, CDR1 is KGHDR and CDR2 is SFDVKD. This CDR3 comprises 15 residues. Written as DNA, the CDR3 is TGTGCCACAGAATCTAGCGGGAGGGCCCCAGATACGCAGTATTTT. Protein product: CATESSGRAPDTQYF.

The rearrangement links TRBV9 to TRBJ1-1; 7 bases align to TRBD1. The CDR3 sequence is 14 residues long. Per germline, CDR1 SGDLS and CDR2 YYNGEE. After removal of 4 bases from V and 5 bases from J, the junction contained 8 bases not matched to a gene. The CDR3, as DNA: TGTGCCAGCAGCATGGGACAGCGGTTAACTGAAGCTTTCTTT. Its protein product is CASSMGQRLTEAFF.

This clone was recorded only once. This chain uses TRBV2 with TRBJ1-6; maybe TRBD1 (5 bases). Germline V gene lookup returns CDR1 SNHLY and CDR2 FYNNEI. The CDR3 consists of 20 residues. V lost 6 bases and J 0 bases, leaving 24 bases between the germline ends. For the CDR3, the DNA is TGTGCCAGCAGGGCCTTAAAGCGGGACTCCCGAAGCTCCTATAATTCACCCCTCCACTTT. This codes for CASRALKRDSRSSYNSPLHF.

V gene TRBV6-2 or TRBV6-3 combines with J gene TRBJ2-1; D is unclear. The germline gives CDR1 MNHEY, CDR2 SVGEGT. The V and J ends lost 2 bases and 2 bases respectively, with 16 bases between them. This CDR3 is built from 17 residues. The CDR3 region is CASSYKAWQNPYNEQFF. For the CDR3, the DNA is TGTGCCAGCAGTTACAAGGCTTGGCAGAACCCCTACAATGAGCAGTTCTTC.